This T cell receptor (beta chain) was retrieved from a study of blood T cell repertoires in COVID-19. Study as a whole: The analysed material was cDNA or gDNA that came from T cells, B-cell-depleted T cells, or PBMCs.

The CDR3 consists of 15 residues. With 4 bases removed from V and 1 base from J, the gap between germline ends came to 13 bases. CDR1 and CDR2 (germline): LNHDA, SQIVND (reference sequence). The method was immunoSEQ multiplex PCR; TCRdb's version includes in-frame clones alone and lacks a portion of them. The sample has 200,000 to 250,000 clones, about four fifths seen once. The rearrangement uses TRBV19 and TRBJ2-5; the D gene is possibly TRBD1 (5 bases). Sequenced material: PBMCs or T cells enriched from blood (not recorded which). This sequence was found in a woman in her 40s who had recovered from COVID-19. The CDR3 nucleotides read TGTGCCAGTAGTACGCCAGGGAAAGGCCAAGAGACCCAGTACTTC. Encoded protein: CASSTPGKGQETQYF.